The rows below give T cell receptor beta chains drawn from one sample of a study of blood T cell repertoires in COVID-19. This table comes from immunoSEQ multiplex PCR, and its TCRdb copy is limited to in-frame clones, with some not included. The table includes about 250,000 clones, roughly 86% detected once. What was sequenced was peripheral blood. These receptors all stem from an older woman who had recovered from COVID-19. Each CDR3 is given with its conserved first and last residue. Fields, in order: D gene, J gene, clone size, V gene, CDR3 DNA, CDR3 protein. The D gene is left open where the match is weak. Clone size appears in some rows only: once, few, many, or a class for an expanded clone.

- TRBJ2-7 once TRBV7-9 TGTGCCAGCAGCTTAGTAGAGGGCGCCGGGGCCTACGAGCAGTACTTC CASSLVEGAGAYEQYF
- TRBJ2-7 - TRBV5-4 TGTGCCAGCAGCCCTGGGGGGGCGGACGAGCAGTACTTC CASSPGGADEQYF
TRBD1 TRBJ1-1 few TRBV28 TGTGCCAGCAGTTCTTCAGGGGGAGAGAACACTGAAGCTTTCTTT CASSSSGGENTEAFF
TRBD1 TRBJ1-6 - TRBV6-1 TGTGCCAGCGGTGCCAGGGGGGACTCCTATAATTCACCCCTCCACTTT CASGARGDSYNSPLHF
- TRBJ1-3 - TRBV9 TGTGCCAGCAGCGTATCCGGGACTGGAAACACCATATATTTT CASSVSGTGNTIYF
- TRBJ1-6 - TRBV6-5 TGTGCCACGACAGCTAATAATTCACCCCTCCACTTT CATTANNSPLHF
TRBD1 TRBJ1-1 few TRBV11-1 TGTGCCAGCAGTAAGGGACAGAACGAAGCTTTCTTT CASSKGQNEAFF
- TRBJ1-4 - TRBV5-5 TGTGCCAGCAGCATCAGGGGAAATGAGGAAAAACTGTTTTTT CASSIRGNEEKLFF
TRBD2 TRBJ2-5 - TRBV7-6 TGTGCCAGCAGCTTACGTGCGGGGGAAGGGGAGACCCAGTACTTC CASSLRAGEGETQYF
TRBD1 TRBJ2-3 few TRBV10-3 TGTGCCATCAGCCCCGGGACAGCCGACACAGATACGCAGTATTTT CAISPGTADTDTQYF
TRBD2 TRBJ2-1 - TRBV7-2 TGTGCCAGCAGCTTGTTGACTAGCGGGGCAGGATTCTTC CASSLLTSGAGFF
- TRBJ1-1 - TRBV19 TGTGCCAGTAGTATAGAAGGGAGGTTCACTGAAGCTTTCTTT CASSIEGRFTEAFF
- TRBJ2-7 - TRBV7-9 TGTGCCAGCAGCTCGAGCGGGTCGGTCAGGCGCTACGAGCAGTACTTC CASSSSGSVRRYEQYF
- TRBJ1-2 once TRBV9 TGTGCCAGCAGCGTAGGAACAGGCTATGGCTACACCTTC CASSVGTGYGYTF
TRBD1 TRBJ1-5 - TRBV5-8 TGTGCCAGCGGAAAACAGGGGGACCACCTTAGCAATCAGCCCCAGCATTTT CASGKQGDHLSNQPQHF
- TRBJ1-2 - TRBV6-6 TGTGCCAGCAGTTACTCGGCGGTGGGGGCGTATGGCTACACCTTC CASSYSAVGAYGYTF
TRBD2 TRBJ2-7 - TRBV6-5 TGTGCCAGCCAGCGGGGGCCCTCAAGCTCCTACGAGCAGTACTTC CASQRGPSSSYEQYF
- TRBJ2-4 - TRBV27 TGTGCCAGCAGTTTAGGGTTCTCGGGTTTTTCCGACATTCAGTACTTC CASSLGFSGFSDIQYF
- TRBJ2-7 - TRBV3-1/TRBV3-2 TGTGCCAGCAGCCAAGTGGGCGGGGAGCAGTACTTC CASSQVGGEQYF
- TRBJ2-5 - TRBV5-1 TGCGCCAGCAGCTTTCCTGAAGAGACCCAGTACTTC CASSFPEETQYF
TRBD2 TRBJ2-7 - TRBV7-2 TGTGCCAGCAGACCTGGACTAGCGGGGGGCCACGAGCAGTACTTC CASRPGLAGGHEQYF
TRBD2 TRBJ2-7 - TRBV6-2/TRBV6-3 TGTGCCAGCAGTCTTCTGGGGGGGACGCCCGACGAGCAGTACTTC CASSLLGGTPDEQYF
- TRBJ2-7 - TRBV5-3 TGTGCCAGAAGCTGCGGGACAGATACCTACGAGCAGTACTTC CARSCGTDTYEQYF
TRBD2 TRBJ2-3 - TRBV7-2 TGTGCCAGCAGCTTAGCGTCAACTAGCGGGGGGAGCACAGATACGCAGTATTTT CASSLASTSGGSTDTQYF
- TRBJ1-6 - TRBV19 TGTGCCAGTACCATCAAGAGCTCCTATAATTCACCCCTCCACTTT CASTIKSSYNSPLHF
- TRBJ2-3 - TRBV3-1/TRBV3-2 TGTGCCAGCAGCCAAGATCTATACCTTGTTGATACGCAGTATTTT CASSQDLYLVDTQYF
- TRBJ1-6 few TRBV4-1 TGCGCCAGCAGCCCAATCCCGGCAGGAAATAATTCACCCCTCCACTTT CASSPIPAGNNSPLHF
TRBD2 TRBJ2-1 - TRBV11-2 TGTGCCAGCAGCCCATATGGACTAGCTGGTAACAATGAGCAGTTCTTC CASSPYGLAGNNEQFF
- TRBJ2-1 - TRBV2 TGTGCCAGCAGTGATTTCGGCCAATTTAACACCGACAACAATGAGCAGTTCTTC CASSDFGQFNTDNNEQFF
TRBD1 TRBJ1-6 once TRBV7-8 TGTGCCAGCAGCTTAGGCCAGCGACAGGGGAGTTCACCCCTCCACTTT CASSLGQRQGSSPLHF
- TRBJ1-2 once TRBV7-8 TGTGCCAGCAGCTTAATGCTTTCCGGAGGGACCTATGGCTACACCTTC CASSLMLSGGTYGYTF
TRBD2 TRBJ2-3 - TRBV6-5 TGTGCCAGCAGTTCCCTCGGGGTAGCGGGGGAAAGGCAGTATTTT CASSSLGVAGERQYF
TRBD1 TRBJ1-2 once TRBV3-1/TRBV3-2 TGTGCCAGCAGTGAAACAGGGGGAAATGGCTACACCTTC CASSETGGNGYTF
- TRBJ2-2 - TRBV11-3 TGTGCCAGCAGCTTAGAGTTGGGGTTTGCAGGGGCCGCCAAGAACACCGGGGAGCTGTTTTTT CASSLELGFAGAAKNTGELFF
TRBD2 TRBJ2-3 - TRBV27 TGTGCCAGCAGTTTTAGACTAGCGGGCACAGATACGCAGTATTTT CASSFRLAGTDTQYF
- TRBJ1-1 few TRBV7-9 TGTGCCAGCAGCTTAGCGCTCTTGTCGGACCAGGGGACTGAAGCTTTCTTT CASSLALLSDQGTEAFF
- TRBJ2-1 - TRBV11-3 TGTGCCAGCAGCTTAGGGCGGGAGCAGTTCTTC CASSLGREQFF
TRBD1 TRBJ2-7 - TRBV5-4 TGTGCCAGCAGCTTGCGGACAGGGGCCTACGAGCAGTACTTC CASSLRTGAYEQYF
- TRBJ1-5 few TRBV7-2 TGTGCCAGCAGCTTTATGACATTGGTAAATCAGCCCCAGCATTTT CASSFMTLVNQPQHF
- TRBJ2-2 few TRBV11-3 TGTGCCAGCAGCTTAACCGAGAAAGACACCGGGGAGCTGTTTTTT CASSLTEKDTGELFF
TRBD1 TRBJ1-1 - TRBV4-2 TGTGCCAGCAGCCAAGGGACAGGGGTCTTGAACACTGAAGCTTTCTTT CASSQGTGVLNTEAFF
- TRBJ1-2 - TRBV4-1 TGCGCCAGCAGCCAAGATGGCCAGTACTATGGCTACACCTTC CASSQDGQYYGYTF
- TRBJ2-2 once TRBV11-1 TGTGCCAGCAGCCGGACCGGGGAGCTGTTTTTT CASSRTGELFF
- TRBJ2-3 - TRBV6-1 TGTGCCAGCAGTGAATGGGATGCTGGGGCCACAGATACGCAGTATTTT CASSEWDAGATDTQYF
- TRBJ2-2 - TRBV5-1 TGCGCCAGCAGATCGGCTAGTCAGAGGAAGGACGGGGAGCTGTTTTTT CASRSASQRKDGELFF
- TRBJ2-3 - TRBV5-4 TGTGCCAGCAGTTCGGACAGCCGCACAGATACGCAGTATTTT CASSSDSRTDTQYF
- TRBJ2-5 once TRBV9 TGTGCCAGCAGCGTAACAGGGCTTGTACAAGAGACCCAGTACTTC CASSVTGLVQETQYF
TRBD1 TRBJ1-1 - TRBV27 TGTGCCAGCAGATCTCTCGGGACAGAGAACACTGAAGCTTTCTTT CASRSLGTENTEAFF
- TRBJ1-3 - TRBV4-3 TGCGCCAGCAGCAACCCGGGAGTCTCTGGAAACACCATATATTTT CASSNPGVSGNTIYF
- TRBJ2-7 - TRBV7-9 TGTGCCAGCAGCCCCCCCTTTAGGGGATACTACGAGCAGTACTTC CASSPPFRGYYEQYF
- TRBJ1-3 - TRBV5-4 TGTGCCAGCAGCCGCACAGGCGTCTCTGGAAACACCATATATTTT CASSRTGVSGNTIYF
TRBD2 TRBJ2-7 - TRBV25-1 TGTGCCAGCAGTGAACGGGGGGAACCATACGAGCAGTACTTC CASSERGEPYEQYF
TRBD2 TRBJ2-1 - TRBV10-2 TGCGCCAGCAGTGGGGTAGCGGGGGGGCCTTACAATGAGCAGTTCTTC CASSGVAGGPYNEQFF
TRBD1 TRBJ1-2 - TRBV12-5 TGTGCTAGTGGTTTGCTGGACAGGGACATTAACTATGGCTACACCTTC CASGLLDRDINYGYTF
- TRBJ2-7 once TRBV5-1 TGCGCCAGCAGCTTGGACGGGGGGCTCTCCTACGAGCAGTACTTC CASSLDGGLSYEQYF
- TRBJ1-4 - TRBV6-2/TRBV6-3 TGTGCCAGCAGCATAGGGGGGGAAGGGATCGGCGAAAAACTGTTTTTT CASSIGGEGIGEKLFF
- TRBJ2-2 many TRBV18 TGTGCCAGCTCACCTCAGGGGGGCCAGAACACCGGGGAGCTGTTTTTT CASSPQGGQNTGELFF
- TRBJ1-1 - TRBV18 TGTGCCAGCTCATCGGACAGTGGGAACACTGAAGCTTTCTTT CASSSDSGNTEAFF
TRBD1 TRBJ1-1 - TRBV27 TGTGCCAGCAGTCCGAGGACAGGGGGGGCTTTCTTT CASSPRTGGAFF